This T cell receptor beta chain came from a study of beta chain features in type 1 diabetes. CDR1 and CDR2 (germline): MNHEY, SMNVEV (reference sequence). V lost 3 bases to trimming and J lost 2 bases, with 13 bases between them. The CDR3 totals 16 residues. Study-wide results and limits: Cells that show high TCR expression could be over-represented by cDNA sequencing. TCRB repertoires of naive, central memory and Treg cells appeared more similar among patients than among healthy donors. In all four CD4+ subsets, TCRB CDR3 length was significantly, moderately reduced in type 1 diabetes.

The authors reverse transcribed all of the isolated RNA, so sequencing captured expressed TCRB transcripts. Assay used: immunoSEQ multiplex PCR; TCRdb lists only in-frame clones, some missing. The repertoire consists of about 160,000 clones, with around 7.9% occurring once and the leading ten covering approximately 0.5%. There are a few counts of this clone. Its antigen is unidentified. Naive, central memory, regulatory and stem cell-like memory cells within the CD4+ compartment were sorted using CD45RO/CCR7/CD25/CD127/CD95/CD27. The sample consisted of central memory CD4+ T cells from blood. The chain recombines TRBV27 with TRBJ2-2; a weak D match, TRBD2 (6 bases). The clonotype comes from a man between 18 and 29 years old with type 1 diabetes. CDR3 residues: CASSFRRGANTGELFF. The CDR3 DNA reads as TGTGCCAGCAGTTTCCGGCGGGGAGCCAACACCGGGGAGCTGTTTTTT.